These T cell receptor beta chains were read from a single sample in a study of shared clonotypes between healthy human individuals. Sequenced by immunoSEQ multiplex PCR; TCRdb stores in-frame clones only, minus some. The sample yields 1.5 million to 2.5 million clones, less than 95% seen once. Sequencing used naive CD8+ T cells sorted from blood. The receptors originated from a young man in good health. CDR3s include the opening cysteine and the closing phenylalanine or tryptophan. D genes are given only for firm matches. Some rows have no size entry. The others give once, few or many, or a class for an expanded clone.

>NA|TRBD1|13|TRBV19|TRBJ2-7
CASSPGQGPEQYF
TGTGCCAGTAGCCCGGGACAGGGACCCGAGCAGTACTTC
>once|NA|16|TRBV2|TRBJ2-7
CASSEGGRLALNEQYF
TGTGCCAGCAGTGAAGGCGGGCGGCTAGCGTTGAACGAGCAGTACTTC
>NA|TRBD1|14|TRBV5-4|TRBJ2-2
CASSRDRDAGELFF
TGTGCCAGCAGCAGGGACAGGGATGCCGGGGAGCTGTTTTTT
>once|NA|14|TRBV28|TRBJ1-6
CASTQQGEVSPLHF
TGTGCCAGCACGCAACAGGGCGAGGTCTCACCCCTCCACTTT
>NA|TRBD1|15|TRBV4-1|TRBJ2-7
CASSQPGTGASEQYF
TGCGCCAGCAGCCAACCCGGGACAGGGGCATCCGAGCAGTACTTC
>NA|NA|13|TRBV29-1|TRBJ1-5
CSVEQGSNQPQHF
TGCAGCGTTGAGCAGGGTTCCAATCAGCCCCAGCATTTT
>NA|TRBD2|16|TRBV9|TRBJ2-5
CASSHSLAGVRETQYF
TGTGCCAGCAGCCACTCCCTGGCGGGAGTTCGAGAGACCCAGTACTTC
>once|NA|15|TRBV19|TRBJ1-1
CASSIESGGNTEAFF
TGTGCCAGTAGTATAGAATCAGGCGGGAACACTGAAGCTTTCTTT
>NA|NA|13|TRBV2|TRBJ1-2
CASSGGGDYGYTF
TGTGCCAGCAGTGGGGGGGGCGACTATGGCTACACCTTC
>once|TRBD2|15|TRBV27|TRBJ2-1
CATTALAGVINEQFF
TGTGCCACCACGGCGCTAGCGGGAGTGATTAATGAGCAGTTCTTC
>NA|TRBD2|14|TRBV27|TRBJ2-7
CASSLAGAPGEQYF
TGTGCCAGCAGTTTAGCGGGAGCCCCGGGGGAGCAGTACTTC
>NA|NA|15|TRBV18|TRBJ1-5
CASSEGTYSNQPQHF
TGTGCCAGCTCGGAGGGGACATATAGCAATCAGCCCCAGCATTTT
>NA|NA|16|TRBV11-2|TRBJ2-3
CASSPISEDPTDTQYF
TGTGCCAGCAGCCCGATCTCGGAGGACCCCACAGATACGCAGTATTTT
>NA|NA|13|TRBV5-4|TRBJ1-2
CASSLREAYGYTF
TGTGCCAGCAGCTTGAGGGAGGCCTATGGCTACACCTTC